Shown below are 25 T cell receptor beta chains from a single sample sequenced in a study of blood T cell repertoires in COVID-19. The method was immunoSEQ multiplex PCR; TCRdb's version includes in-frame clones alone and lacks a portion of them. This table holds tens of thousands of clones, approximately 91% found once. The sequencing input was peripheral blood. These receptors were collected from an elderly woman with acute or convalescent COVID-19.

This rearrangement joins TRBV7-2 to TRBJ1-6; D not certain. Germline V gives CDR1 SGHTA, CDR2 FQGNSA. This CDR3 is 14 amino acids long. V was pared by 0 bases and J by 10 bases, with 10 bases between. CDR3 DNA sequence: TGTGCCAGCAGCTTAGCCCCAGTGTGGTCACCCCTCCACTTT. Protein: CASSLAPVWSPLHF. The variable domain in full, with the rest retrieved from reference TRBV7-2 and TRBJ1-6, is GAGVSQSPSNKVTEKGKDVELRCDPISGHTALYWYRQSLGQGLEFLIYFQGNSAPDKSGLPSDRFSAERTGGSVSTLTIQRTQQEDSAVYLCASSLAPVWSPLHFGNGTRLTVT.

This chain links TRBV5-1 with TRBJ2-1; the D gene is possibly TRBD2 (5 bases). The CDR3 spans 15 residues. CDR1 and CDR2 (germline): SGHRS, YFSETQ. The ends were cut back, 2 bases at V and 2 bases at J, with 11 bases in the middle. In nucleotides, the CDR3 is TGCGCCAGCAGCTTAAGGGAGCAACCCTACAATGAGCAGTTCTTC. It encodes CASSLREQPYNEQFF.

The chain employs TRBV18 and TRBJ1-1, with 9 bases fitting TRBD1. The CDR3 sequence is 17 residues long. Germline V gene sequence: CDR1 KGHSH, CDR2 LQKENI. V gave up 3 bases and J gave up 0 bases; unmatched junction bases: 8. The CDR3 spells CASSPDRGSLLNTEAFF. CDR3 DNA: TGTGCCAGCTCACCCGACAGGGGGAGCCTTTTGAACACTGAAGCTTTCTTT.

This rearrangement joins TRBV5-1 to TRBJ2-1; 9 bases fit TRBD2. With V trimmed by 1 base and J by 5 bases, 4 bases remained unmatched. The germline V gene encodes CDR1 SGHRS and CDR2 YFSETQ. The CDR3 has 15 residues. The CDR3 loop reads CASSLLAGENNEQFF. The CDR3 DNA sequence: TGCGCCAGCAGCTTGTTAGCGGGGGAAAACAATGAGCAGTTCTTC.

The chain recombines TRBV3-1 (or the pseudogene TRBV3-2) with TRBJ1-1, with D uncertain. The ends were cut back, 4 bases at V and 4 bases at J, with 13 bases in the middle. The germline gives CDR1 LGHDT, CDR2 YNNKEL (reference sequence). This CDR3 is built from 14 residues. The CDR3 nucleotides are TGTGCCAGCAGCCCACACGGGGAAGGCACTGAAGCTTTCTTT. Translation gives CASSPHGEGTEAFF.

The chain is built from TRBV6-4 and TRBJ2-1; 11 positions match TRBD2. This CDR3 has 14 residues. V was pared by 4 bases and J by 6 bases, with 2 bases of the junction left unmatched. The V gene's germline CDR1 is MRHNA and CDR2 SNTAGT. The CDR3 DNA reads TGTGCCAGCAGTGTACTAGCGGGGGCCAATGAGCAGTTCTTC. Amino acids: CASSVLAGANEQFF.

The J gene is TRBJ2-5, the V gene TRBV10-3; weak D call: TRBD1 (5 bases). The CDR3 has 13 residues. The V gene's germline CDR1 is ENHRY and CDR2 SYGVKD. V lost 10 bases, J lost 7 bases, and 19 bases lay in between. The CDR3 DNA sequence: TGTGCCACCTGGGCCACAGGCGCCGGGACCCAGTACTTC. Its protein product is CATWATGAGTQYF.

This clone has a single count. The V gene is TRBV5-1, the J gene TRBJ2-3; 9 nucleotides align to TRBD1. This CDR3 has 15 residues. The germline gives CDR1 SGHRS, CDR2 YFSETQ. J gave up 5 bases and V 0 bases, and 4 bases lay outside the gene matches. DNA of the CDR3: TGCGCCAGCAGCTTGGTGGGACAGGGAAGAGATACGCAGTATTTT. Encoded protein: CASSLVGQGRDTQYF.

V gene TRBV19 combines with J gene TRBJ1-2, with 9 nucleotides matching TRBD1. The CDR3 has 15 amino acids. The V and J ends lost 4 bases and 4 bases, in that order; junction bases with no gene match: 7. Germline V lookup: CDR1 LNHDA, CDR2 SQIVND (reference sequence). The CDR3 sequence: CASSSGQGTLYGYTF. The CDR3 DNA reads as TGTGCCAGTAGTAGCGGACAGGGGACCCTCTATGGCTACACCTTC.

The chain carries TRBV14 and TRBJ1-6; TRBD1 agrees at 8 bases. V gave up 2 bases and J gave up 5 bases; unmatched junction bases: 8. CDR3 size: 17 residues. The V gene's germline CDR1 is SGHDN and CDR2 FVKESK. CDR3 residues: CASSQRRTGSHNSPLHF. The CDR3, as DNA: TGTGCCAGCAGCCAACGGAGGACAGGGTCTCATAATTCACCCCTCCACTTT.

V is TRBV5-1 and J is TRBJ1-1; possibly TRBD1 for D (5 bases). Germline values: CDR1 SGHRS, CDR2 YFSETQ. V lost 6 bases and J lost 4, with 19 bases in between. This CDR3 region has 15 residues. This chain's CDR3 is CASTLGYGRGTEAFF. DNA of the CDR3: TGCGCCAGCACCCTAGGGTACGGAAGGGGCACTGAAGCTTTCTTT.

The V call is TRBV6-4, the J call TRBJ1-1; D unclear. This CDR3 is 13 amino acids long. Trimming took 6 bases from V and 0 from J, leaving 8 bases between them. Per the germline V gene, CDR1 is MRHNA and CDR2 is SNTAGT. The CDR3 protein is CASSLQLNTEAFF. CDR3 nucleotide sequence: TGTGCCAGCAGCCTACAGTTGAACACTGAAGCTTTCTTT.

The chain links TRBV10-3 to TRBJ2-7; 8 bases align to TRBD1. The germline V gene encodes CDR1 ENHRY and CDR2 SYGVKD. This CDR3 is 16 amino acids long. Losses at the gene ends were 2 bases for V and 5 bases for J; bases not matched to a gene: 11. CDR3 sequence reads: CAISEPRTGRINEQYF. The DNA for the CDR3 is TGTGCCATCAGTGAGCCAAGGACAGGGAGAATCAACGAGCAGTACTTC.

The V call is TRBV15, the J call TRBJ1-3; 7 bases fit TRBD1. In germline, CDR1 is LNHNV, CDR2 YYDKDF (reference sequence). This CDR3 has 15 residues. Unmatched junction bases numbered 7, after V lost 4 bases and J lost 4 bases. CDR3 sequence (DNA): TGTGCCACCAGCACGCGACAGGGAGACGGAAACACCATATATTTT. Translated, it gives CATSTRQGDGNTIYF.

This clone was seen only a few times. The chain joins TRBV7-8 to TRBJ2-7; D is unresolved. Germline values: CDR1 SGHVS, CDR2 FQNEAQ. The CDR3 has 19 amino acids. The V gene lost 0 bases and the J gene lost 1 base, with 22 bases spanning the gap. This CDR3 is CASSLALLRVRGESYEQYF. As DNA, the CDR3 is TGTGCCAGCAGCTTAGCTTTATTACGTGTTCGAGGAGAGTCCTACGAGCAGTACTTC.

The V call is TRBV5-1, the J call TRBJ2-3, with 9 bases fitting TRBD2. CDR3 length: 16 amino acids. The germline CDR1 and CDR2 sequences are SGHRS and YFSETQ. V was clipped by 2 bases and J by 2 bases; unmatched bases: 6. CDR3 amino acids: CASSLVLAGFTDTQYF. In DNA, the CDR3 is TGCGCCAGCAGCTTAGTTCTAGCGGGGTTCACAGATACGCAGTATTTT.

The chain recombines TRBV3-1 (or the pseudogene TRBV3-2) with TRBJ2-5; 9 bases align to TRBD1. V shed 1 base and J 4 bases; nucleotides not matched to a gene: 10. This CDR3 contains 17 residues. Germline loops: CDR1 LGHDT, CDR2 YNNKEL (reference sequence). The CDR3 DNA is TGTGCCAGCAGCCAAGTGGCAGGACAGGGGTATGGAGAGACCCAGTACTTC. This gives the protein CASSQVAGQGYGETQYF.

The chain uses TRBV3-1 (or the pseudogene TRBV3-2) and TRBJ2-1; 9 positions agree with TRBD1. This CDR3 has 15 amino acids. Germline CDR1 is LGHDT and CDR2 is YNNKEL (reference sequence). After removal of 4 bases from V and 2 bases from J, the junction contained 3 bases not matched to a gene. DNA of the CDR3: TGTGCCAGCAGCCGAGACAGGGGGACCTACAATGAGCAGTTCTTC. It is translated as CASSRDRGTYNEQFF.

This chain connects TRBV7-9 to TRBJ1-2, with 9 bases lining up with TRBD1. The CDR3 is 15 residues long. V was pared by 2 bases and J by 2 bases, with 3 bases of the junction left unmatched. CDR1 is SEHNR, CDR2 FQNEAQ, per germline (reference sequence). The CDR3 DNA reads TGTGCCAGCAGCTTATTGGGGACAGGGAACTATGGCTACACCTTC. Its translation is CASSLLGTGNYGYTF.

The V and J genes are TRBV7-9 and TRBJ2-1; 10 bases fit TRBD2. This CDR3 spans 16 amino acids. Per germline, CDR1 SEHNR and CDR2 FQNEAQ (reference sequence). Trimming at V came to 7 bases and at J to 0 bases, leaving 6 bases not matched to a gene. CDR3 residues: CASTGAGGPSYNEQFF. The CDR3 DNA reads as TGTGCCAGCACCGGAGCGGGGGGGCCCTCCTACAATGAGCAGTTCTTC.

This chain joins TRBV19 and TRBJ1-6; D ambiguous. The V gene's germline CDR1 is LNHDA and CDR2 SQIVND (reference sequence). Deletions cut 8 bases from V and 0 bases from J, with 17 bases between. The CDR3 spans 17 residues. The CDR3 DNA follows: TGTGCCAGTTATTCCCGACTCAGAAGCTCCTATAATTCACCCCTCCACTTT. It is translated as CASYSRLRSSYNSPLHF.

The chain employs TRBV6-5 and TRBJ2-3, with D perhaps matching TRBD2 (6 bases). Trimming left V 6 bases short and J 7 bases short, with 20 bases between. The V gene's germline CDR1 is MNHEY and CDR2 SVGAGI. The CDR3 has 15 residues. The CDR3 DNA sequence: TGTGCCAGCAGGGGATCTAGGGCGGGGATAAATACGCAGTATTTT. This translates into CASRGSRAGINTQYF.

The V call is TRBV10-1, the J call TRBJ1-1; tentatively, D is TRBD1 (6 bases). The V and J ends lost 4 bases and 0 bases respectively, with 18 bases between them. There are 17 residues in the CDR3. CDR1 is WNHNN and CDR2 is SYGVQD in the germline V gene (reference sequence). In DNA, the CDR3 is TGCGCCAGCAGTGGACCGTGTGGGACACCGGTGAACACTGAAGCTTTCTTT. It yields the protein CASSGPCGTPVNTEAFF.

The CDR3 DNA sequence: TGTGCCACCAGCAGAGCCCCCCGGGATTCACCCCTCCACTTT. Its protein is CATSRAPRDSPLHF. V is TRBV15 and J is TRBJ1-6; D uncertain. From germline, CDR1 is LNHNV and CDR2 YYDKDF (reference sequence). The germline V and J ends were trimmed by 1 base and 8 bases, with 9 bases remaining between them. This CDR3 spans 14 amino acids.

The V and J genes are TRBV6-6 and TRBJ1-3, with 7 bases matching TRBD1. Trimming at V came to 6 bases and at J to 0 bases, leaving 2 bases not matched to a gene. CDR3 length equals 14 residues. The germline gives CDR1 MNHNY, CDR2 SVGAGI (reference sequence). DNA of the CDR3: TGTGCCAGCAGCTGGGACAGCTCTGGAAACACCATATATTTT. This codes for CASSWDSSGNTIYF.